The T cell receptor beta chain under discussion was sequenced for a study of OX40 agonist ivuxolimab in advanced cancers. Whole-study context: Enrolled patients in dose escalation had cancers that were hepatocellular carcinoma, melanoma, renal cell or head and neck cancer.

About this clone itself: Its cognate antigen is unknown.

The CDR3 runs to 13 residues. Trimming took off 1 base at V and 4 bases at J, with 7 bases between the two ends. Per the germline V gene, CDR1 is SEHNR and CDR2 is FQNEAQ (reference sequence). Study outcomes and limitations: The study found among the lowest clonal expansion in partial responders at 0.1-3.0 mg/kg.

Sampling of blood occurred at baseline, cycle 4 day 1, and cycle 7 day 1. Only in-frame clones appear in the TCRdb table, and some are missing; sequencing was by immunoSEQ multiplex PCR. The sample shows tens of thousands of clones, about nine tenths of them seen only once. The TCR was taken from an adult with an advanced solid tumor such as melanoma, head and neck, liver or kidney cancer. The sample consisted of CD4+ or CD8+ T cells sorted from blood, taken in a trial of the OX40 agonist ivuxolimab. V is TRBV7-9 and J is TRBJ1-2, with D maybe TRBD1 (5 bases). CDR3 in amino acids: CASSLGGIYGYTF. In nucleotides, the CDR3 is TGTGCCAGCAGCTTAGGGGGGATCTATGGCTACACCTTC.